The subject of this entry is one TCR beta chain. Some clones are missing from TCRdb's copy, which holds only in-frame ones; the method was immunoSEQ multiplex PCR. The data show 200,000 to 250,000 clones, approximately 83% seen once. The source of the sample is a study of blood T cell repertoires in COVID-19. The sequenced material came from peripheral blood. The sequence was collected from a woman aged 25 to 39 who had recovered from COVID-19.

The CDR3 sequence: CAISRGQEQYF. The CDR3 region has the DNA TGTGCCATCAGCAGGGGACAGGAGCAGTACTTC. This rearrangement joins TRBV10-3 to TRBJ2-7; 7 bases line up with TRBD1. Germline CDR1 reads ENHRY; CDR2 reads SYGVKD. Trimming cost V 6 bases and J 7 bases; bases outside gene matches: 3. The CDR3 length is 11 residues.